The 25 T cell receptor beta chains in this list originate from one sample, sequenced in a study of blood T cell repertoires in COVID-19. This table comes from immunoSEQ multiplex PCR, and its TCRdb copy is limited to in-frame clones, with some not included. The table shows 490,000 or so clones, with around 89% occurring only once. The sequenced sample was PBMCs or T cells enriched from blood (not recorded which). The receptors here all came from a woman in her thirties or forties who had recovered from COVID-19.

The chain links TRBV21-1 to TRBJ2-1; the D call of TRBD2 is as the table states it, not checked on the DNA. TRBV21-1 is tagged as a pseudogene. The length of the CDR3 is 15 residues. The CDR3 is CASSNGTSGIDEQFF. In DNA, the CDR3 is TGTGCCAGCAGCAACGGGACTAGCGGGATTGATGAGCAGTTCTTC.

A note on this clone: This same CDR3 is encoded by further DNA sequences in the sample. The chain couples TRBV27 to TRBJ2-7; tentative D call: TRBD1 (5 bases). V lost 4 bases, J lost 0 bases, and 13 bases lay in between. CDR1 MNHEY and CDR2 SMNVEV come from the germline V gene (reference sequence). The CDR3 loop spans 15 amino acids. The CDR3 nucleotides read TGTGCCAGCAGTTCTAGGGGCCTAAGCTCCTACGAGCAGTACTTC. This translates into CASSSRGLSSYEQYF.

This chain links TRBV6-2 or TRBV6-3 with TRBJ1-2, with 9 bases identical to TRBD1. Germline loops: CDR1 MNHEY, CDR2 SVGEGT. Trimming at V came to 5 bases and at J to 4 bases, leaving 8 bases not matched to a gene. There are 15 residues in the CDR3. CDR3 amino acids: CASSAPGTGFYGYTF. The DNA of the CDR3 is TGTGCCAGCAGTGCCCCCGGGACAGGGTTCTATGGCTACACCTTC.

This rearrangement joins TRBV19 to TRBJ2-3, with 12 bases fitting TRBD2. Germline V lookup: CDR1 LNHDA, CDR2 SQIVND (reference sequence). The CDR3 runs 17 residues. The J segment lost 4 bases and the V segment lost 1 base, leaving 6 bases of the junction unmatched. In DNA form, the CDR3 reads TGTGCCAGTAGTATAGGACTAGCGGGAGATAATGCAGATACGCAGTATTTT. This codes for CASSIGLAGDNADTQYF.

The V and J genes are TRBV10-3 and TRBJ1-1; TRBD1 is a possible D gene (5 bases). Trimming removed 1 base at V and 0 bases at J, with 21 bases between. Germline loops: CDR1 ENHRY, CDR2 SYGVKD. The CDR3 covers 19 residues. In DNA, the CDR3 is TGTGCCATCAGTGAGTTTTTTCGGGGGGAGGACGCACTGAACACTGAAGCTTTCTTT. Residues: CAISEFFRGEDALNTEAFF.

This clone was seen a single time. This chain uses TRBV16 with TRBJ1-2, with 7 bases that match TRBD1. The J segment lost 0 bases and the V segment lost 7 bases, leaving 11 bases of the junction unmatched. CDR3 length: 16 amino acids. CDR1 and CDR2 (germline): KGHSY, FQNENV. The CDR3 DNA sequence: TGTGCCAGCAACCAGGGGACAGATACAGCTAACTATGGCTACACCTTC. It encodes CASNQGTDTANYGYTF.

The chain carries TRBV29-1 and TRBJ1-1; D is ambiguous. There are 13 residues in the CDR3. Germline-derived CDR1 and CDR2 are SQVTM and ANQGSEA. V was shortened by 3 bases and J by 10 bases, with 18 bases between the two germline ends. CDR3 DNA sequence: TGCAGCGTTGAGACCGGGGTACCCCGGGGAGCTTTCTTT. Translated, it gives CSVETGVPRGAFF.

In nucleotides, the CDR3 is TGTGCCAGCAGCCCGAGGACTAGCGGGAGCTGGGGAGAGCAGTACTTC. It is translated as CASSPRTSGSWGEQYF. The chain is built from TRBV5-6 and TRBJ2-7; 13 bases agree with TRBD2. With 4 bases clipped from V and 7 bases from J, the junction kept 11 bases outside the gene matches. Looked up from germline, CDR1 is SGHDT and CDR2 is YYEEEE. The CDR3 has 16 amino acids.

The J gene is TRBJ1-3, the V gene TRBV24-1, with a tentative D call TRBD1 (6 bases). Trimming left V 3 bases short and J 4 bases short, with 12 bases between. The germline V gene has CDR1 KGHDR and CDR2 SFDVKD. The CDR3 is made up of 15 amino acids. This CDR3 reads CATSDPTGSGNTIYF. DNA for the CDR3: TGTGCCACCAGTGATCCCACAGGGAGCGGAAACACCATATATTTT.

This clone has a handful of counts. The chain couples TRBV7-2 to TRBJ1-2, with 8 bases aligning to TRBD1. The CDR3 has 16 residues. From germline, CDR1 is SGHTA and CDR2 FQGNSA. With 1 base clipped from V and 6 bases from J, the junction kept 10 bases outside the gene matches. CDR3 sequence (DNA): TGTGCCAGCAGCTTAGGCGGACAGGGTGGTCCGAATGGCTACACCTTC. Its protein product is CASSLGGQGGPNGYTF.

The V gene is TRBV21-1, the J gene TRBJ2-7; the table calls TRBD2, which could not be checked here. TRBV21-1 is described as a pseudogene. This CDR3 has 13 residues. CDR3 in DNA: TGTGCCAGCAGCAAAATCCTTAACTACGAGCAGTACTTC. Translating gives CASSKILNYEQYF.

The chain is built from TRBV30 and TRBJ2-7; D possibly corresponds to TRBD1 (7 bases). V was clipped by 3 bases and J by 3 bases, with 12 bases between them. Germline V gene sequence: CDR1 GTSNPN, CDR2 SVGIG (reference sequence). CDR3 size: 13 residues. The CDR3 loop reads CAWSRGAFYEQYF. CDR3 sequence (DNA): TGTGCCTGGAGCAGGGGGGCGTTCTACGAGCAGTACTTC.

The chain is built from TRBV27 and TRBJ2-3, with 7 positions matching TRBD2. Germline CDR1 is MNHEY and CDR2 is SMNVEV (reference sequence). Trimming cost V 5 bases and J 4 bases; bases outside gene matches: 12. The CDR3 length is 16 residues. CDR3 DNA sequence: TGTGCCAGCAGTCCCTTAAGGGGAGGGGAGGCAGATACGCAGTATTTT. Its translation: CASSPLRGGEADTQYF.

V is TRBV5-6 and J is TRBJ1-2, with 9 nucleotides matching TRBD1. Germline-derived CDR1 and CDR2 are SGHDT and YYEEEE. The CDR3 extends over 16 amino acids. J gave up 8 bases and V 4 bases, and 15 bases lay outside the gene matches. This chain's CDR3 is CASSRWNRGRFQGYTF. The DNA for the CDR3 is TGTGCCAGCAGCCGTTGGAACAGGGGGCGCTTTCAGGGCTACACCTTC.

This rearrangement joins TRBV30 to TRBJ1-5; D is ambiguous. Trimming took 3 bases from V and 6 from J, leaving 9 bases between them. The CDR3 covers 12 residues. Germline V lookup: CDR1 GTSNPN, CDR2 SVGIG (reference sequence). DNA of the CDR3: TGTGCCTGGAGCCACGCGGGTCAGCCCCAGCATTTT. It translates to CAWSHAGQPQHF.

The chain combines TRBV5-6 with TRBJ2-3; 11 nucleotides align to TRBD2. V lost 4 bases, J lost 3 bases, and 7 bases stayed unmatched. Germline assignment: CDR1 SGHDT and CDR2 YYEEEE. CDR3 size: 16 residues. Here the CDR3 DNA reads TGTGCCAGCAGCCCCCCTAGCGGGAGGATGACAGATACGCAGTATTTT. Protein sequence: CASSPPSGRMTDTQYF. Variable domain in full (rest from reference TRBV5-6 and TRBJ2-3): DAGVTQSPTHLIKTRGQQVTLRCSPKSGHDTVSWYQQALGQGPQFIFQYYEEEERQRGNFPDRFSGHQFPNYSSELNVNALLLGDSALYLCASSPPSGRMTDTQYFGPGTRLTVL.

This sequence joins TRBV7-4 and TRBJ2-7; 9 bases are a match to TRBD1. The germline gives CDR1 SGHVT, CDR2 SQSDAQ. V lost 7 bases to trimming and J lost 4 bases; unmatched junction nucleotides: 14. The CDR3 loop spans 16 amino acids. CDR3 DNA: TGTGCCAGCAAACAACCCGGGACAGGGATTCCTTACGAGCAGTACTTC. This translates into CASKQPGTGIPYEQYF.

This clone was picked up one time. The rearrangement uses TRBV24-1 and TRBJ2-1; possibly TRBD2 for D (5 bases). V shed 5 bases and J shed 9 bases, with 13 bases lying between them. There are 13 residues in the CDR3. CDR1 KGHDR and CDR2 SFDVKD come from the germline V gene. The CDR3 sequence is CATSGRTEGEQFF. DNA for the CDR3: TGTGCCACCAGTGGTAGAACAGAGGGTGAGCAGTTCTTC.

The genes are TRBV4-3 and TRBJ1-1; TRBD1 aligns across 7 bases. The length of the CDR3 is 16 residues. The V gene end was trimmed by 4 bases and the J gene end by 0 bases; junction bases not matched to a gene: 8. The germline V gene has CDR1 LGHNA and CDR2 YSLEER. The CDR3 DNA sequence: TGCGCCAGCAGCCGAGACAGGGCGACTTTGAACACTGAAGCTTTCTTT. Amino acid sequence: CASSRDRATLNTEAFF.

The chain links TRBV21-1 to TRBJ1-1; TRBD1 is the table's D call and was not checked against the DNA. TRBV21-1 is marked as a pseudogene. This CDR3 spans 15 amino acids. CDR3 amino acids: CASSTPGQGRAEAFF. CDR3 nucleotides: TGTGCCAGCAGCACTCCGGGACAGGGGAGAGCTGAAGCTTTCTTT.

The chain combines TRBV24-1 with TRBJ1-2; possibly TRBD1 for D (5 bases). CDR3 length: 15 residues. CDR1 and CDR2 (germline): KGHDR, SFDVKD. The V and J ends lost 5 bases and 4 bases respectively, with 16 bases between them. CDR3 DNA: TGTGCCACCAGTGGGGGCACCGCCTCATTCTATGGCTACACCTTC. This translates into CATSGGTASFYGYTF.

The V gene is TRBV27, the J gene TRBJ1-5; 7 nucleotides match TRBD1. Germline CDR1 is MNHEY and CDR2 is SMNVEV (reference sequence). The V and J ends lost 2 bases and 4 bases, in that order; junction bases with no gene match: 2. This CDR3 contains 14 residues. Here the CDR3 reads CASSLTTGNQPQHF. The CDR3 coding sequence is TGTGCCAGCAGTTTAACGACAGGGAATCAGCCCCAGCATTTT.

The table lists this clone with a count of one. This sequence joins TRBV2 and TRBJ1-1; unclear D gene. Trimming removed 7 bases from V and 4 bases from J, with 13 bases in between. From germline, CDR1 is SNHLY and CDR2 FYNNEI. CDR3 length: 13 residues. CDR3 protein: CASIGEVGTEAFF. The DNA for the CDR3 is TGTGCCAGCATCGGGGAAGTCGGCACTGAAGCTTTCTTT.

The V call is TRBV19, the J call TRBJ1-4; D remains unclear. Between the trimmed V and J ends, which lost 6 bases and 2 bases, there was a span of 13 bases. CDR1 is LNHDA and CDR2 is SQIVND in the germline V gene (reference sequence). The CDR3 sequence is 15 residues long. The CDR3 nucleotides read TGTGCCAGTAGATACCGGGGAGCCACTAATGAAAAACTGTTTTTT. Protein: CASRYRGATNEKLFF.

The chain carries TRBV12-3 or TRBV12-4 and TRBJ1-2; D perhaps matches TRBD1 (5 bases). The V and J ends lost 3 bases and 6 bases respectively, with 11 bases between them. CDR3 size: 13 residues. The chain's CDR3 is CASSFVTANGYTF. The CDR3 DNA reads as TGTGCCAGCAGTTTTGTGACAGCTAATGGCTACACCTTC.